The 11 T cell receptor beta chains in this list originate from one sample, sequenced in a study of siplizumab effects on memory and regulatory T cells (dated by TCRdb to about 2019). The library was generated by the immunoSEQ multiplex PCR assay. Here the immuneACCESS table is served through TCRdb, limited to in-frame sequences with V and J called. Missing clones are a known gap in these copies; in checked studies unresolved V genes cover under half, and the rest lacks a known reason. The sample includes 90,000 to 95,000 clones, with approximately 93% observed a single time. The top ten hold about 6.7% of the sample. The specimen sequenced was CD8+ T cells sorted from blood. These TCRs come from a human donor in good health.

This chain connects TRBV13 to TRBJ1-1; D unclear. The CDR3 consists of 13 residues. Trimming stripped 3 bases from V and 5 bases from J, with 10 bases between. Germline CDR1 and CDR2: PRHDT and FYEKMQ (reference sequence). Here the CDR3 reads CASSFGRSTEAFF. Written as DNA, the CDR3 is TGTGCCAGCAGCTTTGGTAGGTCGACTGAAGCTTTCTTT.

CDR3 sequence (DNA): TGTGCCAGCAGCTTAGGCCTAATAGACGAGCAGTACTTC. Translated, it gives CASSLGLIDEQYF. This chain connects TRBV13 to TRBJ2-7; D is uncertain. The CDR3 totals 13 residues. Germline V lookup: CDR1 PRHDT, CDR2 FYEKMQ (reference sequence). The germline V and J ends were trimmed by 0 bases and 5 bases, with 8 bases remaining between them.

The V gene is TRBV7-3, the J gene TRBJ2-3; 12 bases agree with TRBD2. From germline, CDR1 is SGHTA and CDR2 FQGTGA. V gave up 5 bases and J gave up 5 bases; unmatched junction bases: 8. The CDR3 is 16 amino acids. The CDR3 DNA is TGTGCCAGCAGCATCCTAGCGGGAGGGCCCGAAGATACGCAGTATTTT. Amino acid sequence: CASSILAGGPEDTQYF. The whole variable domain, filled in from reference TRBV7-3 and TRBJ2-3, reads GAGVSQTPSNKVTEKGKYVELRCDPISGHTALYWYRQSLGQGPEFLIYFQGTGAADDSGLPNDRFFAVRPEGSVSTLKIQRTERGDSAVYLCASSILAGGPEDTQYFGPGTRLTVL.

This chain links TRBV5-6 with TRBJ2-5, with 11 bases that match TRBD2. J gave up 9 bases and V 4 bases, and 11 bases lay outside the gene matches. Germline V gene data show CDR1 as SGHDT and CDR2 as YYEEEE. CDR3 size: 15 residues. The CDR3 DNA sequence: TGTGCCAGCAGCGATAGCGGGGGGGGACATGGGGCCCAGTACTTC. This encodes CASSDSGGGHGAQYF.

This chain's CDR3 is CASSFRGGYEQYF. For the CDR3, the DNA is TGTGCCAGCAGTTTTAGGGGCGGCTACGAGCAGTACTTC. The chain couples TRBV27 to TRBJ2-7, with TRBD1 as a possible D gene (5 bases). V gave up 3 bases and J gave up 3 bases, with 9 bases separating them. This CDR3 region has 13 residues. Germline V gives CDR1 MNHEY, CDR2 SMNVEV (reference sequence).

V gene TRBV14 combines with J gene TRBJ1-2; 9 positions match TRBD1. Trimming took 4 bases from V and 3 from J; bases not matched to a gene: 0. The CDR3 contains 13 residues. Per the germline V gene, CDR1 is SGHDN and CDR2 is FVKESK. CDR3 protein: CASSRTGDYGYTF. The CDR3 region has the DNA TGTGCCAGCAGCCGGACAGGGGACTATGGCTACACCTTC.

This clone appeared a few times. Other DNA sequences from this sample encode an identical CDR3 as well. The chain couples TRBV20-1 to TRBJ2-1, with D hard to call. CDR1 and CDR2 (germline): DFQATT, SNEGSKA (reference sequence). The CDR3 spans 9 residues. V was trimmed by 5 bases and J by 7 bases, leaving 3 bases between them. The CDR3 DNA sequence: TGCAGTGCTTATAATGAGCAGTTCTTC. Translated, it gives CSAYNEQFF.

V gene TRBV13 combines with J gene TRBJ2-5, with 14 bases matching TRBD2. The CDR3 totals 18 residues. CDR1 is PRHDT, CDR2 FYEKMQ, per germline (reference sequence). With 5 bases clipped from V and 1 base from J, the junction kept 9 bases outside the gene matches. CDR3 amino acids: CASSLWGTSGSFQETQYF. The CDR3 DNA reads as TGTGCCAGCAGCCTGTGGGGGACTAGCGGGAGTTTCCAAGAGACCCAGTACTTC.

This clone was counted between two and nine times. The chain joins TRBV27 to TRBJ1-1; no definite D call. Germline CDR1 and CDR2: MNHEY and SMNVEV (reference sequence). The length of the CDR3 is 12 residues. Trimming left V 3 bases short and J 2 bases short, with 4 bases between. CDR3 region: CASSFINTEAFF. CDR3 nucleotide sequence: TGTGCCAGCAGTTTTATAAACACTGAAGCTTTCTTT.

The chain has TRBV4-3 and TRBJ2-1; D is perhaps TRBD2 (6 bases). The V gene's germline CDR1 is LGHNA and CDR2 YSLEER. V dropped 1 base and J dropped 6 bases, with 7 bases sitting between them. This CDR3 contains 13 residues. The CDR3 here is CASSQGAGNEQFF. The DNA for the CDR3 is TGCGCCAGCAGCCAAGGAGCGGGCAATGAGCAGTTCTTC.

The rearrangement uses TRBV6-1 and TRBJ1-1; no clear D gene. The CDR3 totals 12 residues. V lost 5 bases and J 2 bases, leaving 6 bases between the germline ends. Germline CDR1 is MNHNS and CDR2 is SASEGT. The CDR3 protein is CASSHLNTEAFF. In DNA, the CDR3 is TGTGCCAGCAGTCACTTAAACACTGAAGCTTTCTTT.